The clone carrying this T cell receptor beta chain was counted ten times or more. A duration under 3 months, NOSPECS ≥4, CAS ≥3 and moderate-to-severe activity characterized the donors with ophthalmopathy. Germline V CDR1 and CDR2: KGHDR, SFDVKD. Trimming removed 5 bases from V and 3 bases from J; junction bases left unmatched: 4. The CDR3 totals 15 residues. The entry originates in a study of Graves' ophthalmopathy and Graves' hyperthyroidism. RNA served as the template for amplifying TCR beta CDR3 regions. Following a first-round RT-PCR that used HTBI primers, a second-round multiplex PCR was carried out. TCRdb fed the multiplex PCR reads into MiXCR, producing one record per CDR3 protein. The repertoire holds under 350,000 distinct CDR3 sequences, with roughly a sixth as singletons.

The genes are TRBV24-1 and TRBJ2-2; 8 bases are a match to TRBD1. What was sequenced was peripheral blood. The receptor was derived from an adult man with Graves' ophthalmopathy. DNA for the CDR3: TGTGCCACCAGTGTCCAGGGGGCGTACACCGGGGAGCTGTTTTTT. Translating gives CATSVQGAYTGELFF.